The 7 T cell receptor beta chains below were found in one sample sequenced in a study of T cells in Graves' hyperthyroidism and ophthalmopathy. Using RNA transcripts as the source, TCR beta CDR3 regions were amplified. First-round RT-PCR of the TCR CDR3 relied on the HTBI primer set. TCRdb re-derived calls from the multiplex PCR reads in MiXCR, one entry per CDR3 protein. The sample shows under 350,000 distinct CDR3 sequences, about 25% of them seen only once. Sequenced input: blood. These receptor sequences come from a man aged 35-49 years with Graves' hyperthyroidism that later progressed to Graves' ophthalmopathy.

CDR3 in DNA: TGTGCCAGCCGCCGGGCTAGCGGTAAAGAGACCCAGTACTTC. This gives the protein CASRRASGKETQYF. The chain links TRBV6-2 or TRBV6-3 to TRBJ2-5; 7 bases align to TRBD2. The germline gives CDR1 MNHEY, CDR2 SVGEGT. V was clipped by 8 bases and J by 3 bases; unmatched bases: 9. CDR3 length: 14 amino acids.

This clonotype was seen repeatedly, ten times or more. This chain connects TRBV28 to TRBJ2-5; 11 nucleotides agree with TRBD2. V gave up 4 bases and J gave up 5 bases; unmatched junction bases: 6. The CDR3 is 15 amino acids. Germline V gene lookup returns CDR1 MDHEN and CDR2 SYDVKM. CDR3 in DNA: TGTGCCAGCAGTTCCCCACTAGCGGGAGTGGAGACCCAGTACTTC. This encodes CASSSPLAGVETQYF.

This clonotype was picked up many times. The chain employs TRBV19 and TRBJ1-2, with D unclear. The CDR3 has 15 amino acids. Trimming took 2 bases from V and 4 from J, leaving 14 bases between them. Germline V gene sequence: CDR1 LNHDA, CDR2 SQIVND (reference sequence). The CDR3 sequence is CASSISAGRSYGYTF. In nucleotides, the CDR3 is TGTGCCAGTAGTATATCGGCAGGCAGGTCCTATGGCTACACCTTC.

This clonotype was detected ten times or more. An end of the junction differs from the germline gene, which may be a read error. The chain uses TRBV3-1 and TRBJ2-4; the match to TRBD1 covers 7 bases. Per germline, CDR1 LGHDT and CDR2 YNNKEL (reference sequence). There are 13 residues in the CDR3. The CDR3 DNA follows: TGTGCCAGCACCGGGACAGCCCAAAACATTCAGTACTTC. Protein product: CASTGTAQNIQYF. Full variable domain (outside the CDR3, taken from reference TRBV3-1 and TRBJ2-4): DTAVSQTPKYLVTQMGNDKSIKCEQNLGHDTMYWYKQDSKKFLKIMFSYNNKELIINETVPNRFSPKSPDKAHLNLHINSLELGDSAVYFCASTGTAQNIQYFGAGTRLSVL.

This clonotype came up many times. This rearrangement joins TRBV12-3 or TRBV12-4 to TRBJ1-5; D unclear. The CDR3 runs 13 residues. The V end was cut by 4 bases, the J end by 8 bases, with 12 bases between. The CDR3, as DNA: TGTGCCAGCAGTTCGAGCCTTTACGAGCCCCAGCATTTT. Translation gives CASSSSLYEPQHF.

This clonotype was counted ten times or more. V gene TRBV11-1 combines with J gene TRBJ2-2; TRBD2 aligns across 8 bases. Germline-derived CDR1 and CDR2 are SGHAT and FQDESV (reference sequence). This CDR3 region has 17 residues. The junction had 11 bases not matched to a gene; V was cut back by 5 bases and J by 3 bases. The CDR3 sequence is CASSRLSEREYTGELFF. The CDR3 nucleotides read TGTGCCAGCAGCCGATTATCAGAGCGGGAGTACACCGGGGAGCTGTTTTTT. The whole variable domain, filled in from reference TRBV11-1 and TRBJ2-2, reads EAEVAQSPRYKITEKSQAVAFWCDPISGHATLYWYRQILGQGPELLVQFQDESVVDDSQLPKDRFSAERLKGVDSTLKIQPAELGDSAMYLCASSRLSEREYTGELFFGEGSRLTVL.

This clonotype was found many times. The chain employs TRBV7-2 and TRBJ2-4, with 8 bases fitting TRBD2. The V segment lost 5 bases and the J segment 9 bases; nucleotides outside the gene matches: 15. Looked up from germline, CDR1 is SGHTA and CDR2 is FQGNSA. The CDR3 consists of 16 residues. CDR3 coding DNA: TGTGCCAGCAGCAACGGGGGGACTAGGGGAGGGGGCATTCAGTACTTC. Its protein is CASSNGGTRGGGIQYF.